This T cell receptor beta chain originates from a study of CD8+CD57+ T cells in acquired aplastic anemia. An expansion of CD8+CD57+ cells by flow cytometry had been shown in patients chosen for sequencing. V was clipped by 4 bases and J by 10 bases, with 14 bases between them. Germline values: CDR1 LGHDT, CDR2 YNNKEL (reference sequence). The CDR3 consists of 13 residues. Using genomic DNA as the template, TCR beta VDJ and CDR3 profiling was carried out. TCRdb itself ran the reads through MiXCR, one entry per CDR3 protein. The sample has hundreds of thousands of distinct CDR3 sequences; 25% to 40% are singletons.

The V call is TRBV3-1, the J call TRBJ2-1; possibly TRBD1 for D (6 bases). Sequencing was performed on sorted CD4+, CD8+, or CD8+CD57+ T cells (not recorded which) from PBMCs. The receptor's source is a human donor with aplastic anemia. CDR3 amino acids: CASSPTGYGEQFF. In DNA, the CDR3 is TGTGCCAGCAGCCCAACAGGGTATGGGGAGCAGTTCTTC.